The table lists the clone carrying this T cell receptor (beta chain) with a few counts. Its specificity is unknown. V was pared by 1 base and J by 2 bases, with 2 bases of the junction left unmatched. Germline V lookup: CDR1 MGHRA, CDR2 YSYEKL. CDR3 length: 14 amino acids. cDNA synthesis used the whole RNA isolate, giving expressed TCRB sequences. The data were produced by immunoSEQ multiplex PCR, yet TCRdb's version contains in-frame clones alone and is incomplete. The data contain a few hundred thousand clones, roughly 10% of them seen just once; the ten biggest clones take up around 0.015%. This record belongs to a study of beta chain features in type 1 diabetes. Regarding the study as a whole: Insertions at VDJ junctions were less frequent in type 1 diabetes patients. These patients also deleted more nucleotides at the same junctions. In all four CD4+ subsets, TCRB CDR3 length was significantly, moderately reduced in type 1 diabetes. High TCR expression in some cells could lead to their over-representation in cDNA sequencing.

This chain connects TRBV4-1 to TRBJ2-7, with 7 nucleotides matching TRBD1. The specimen sequenced was naive CD4+ T cells from blood. The clonotype originates from a man aged 30-40 years with type 1 diabetes. CDR3 in amino acids: CASSQGDRAYEQYF. The CDR3 DNA is TGCGCCAGCAGCCAAGGGGACAGAGCCTACGAGCAGTACTTC.